Below are 12 T cell receptor beta chains sequenced from a single sample in a study of resident and recirculating memory T cells in vitiligo. Sequenced by immunoSEQ multiplex PCR; TCRdb stores in-frame clones only, minus some. The sample gives tens of thousands of clones, roughly 92% of which show up once; about 4.9% is in the top ten. The source material was blood. Every receptor here comes from a male donor with vitiligo.

V is TRBV6-5 and J is TRBJ2-1; TRBD1 matches 9 bases. The CDR3 runs to 13 residues. Germline values: CDR1 MNHEY, CDR2 SVGAGI. The junction had 5 bases not matched to a gene; V was cut back by 7 bases and J by 7 bases. In DNA, the CDR3 is TGTGCCAGCATACCGGGGACAGGGAATGAGCAGTTCTTC. Translating it yields CASIPGTGNEQFF.

This clone was found a few times. The chain carries TRBV4-2 and TRBJ1-4, with D tentatively TRBD1 (5 bases). Germline CDR1 reads LGHNA; CDR2 reads YNFKEQ. V shed 0 bases and J shed 11 bases, with 13 bases lying between them. CDR3 length equals 14 residues. CDR3 in DNA: TGTGCCAGCAGCCAAGACCTGCAGGGAGGGAAACTGTTTTTT. Its protein product is CASSQDLQGGKLFF.

The chain employs TRBV7-9 and TRBJ2-1, with TRBD1 as a possible D gene (6 bases). The CDR3 contains 15 residues. Trimming took off 1 base at V and 3 bases at J, with 10 bases between the two ends. CDR1 SEHNR and CDR2 FQNEAQ come from the germline V gene (reference sequence). The CDR3 sequence: CASSLEEQGYNEQFF. The CDR3 nucleotides are TGTGCCAGCAGCTTAGAAGAACAGGGCTACAATGAGCAGTTCTTC.

This chain uses TRBV19 with TRBJ2-7; a possible D gene is TRBD2 (5 bases). CDR1 and CDR2 from the germline V gene are LNHDA and SQIVND (reference sequence). Between the trimmed V and J ends, which lost 4 bases and 6 bases, there was a span of 13 bases. This CDR3 contains 13 residues. CDR3 loop: CASSTPPGIEQYF. The CDR3 DNA is TGTGCCAGTAGTACCCCCCCCGGGATCGAGCAGTACTTC.

The V and J genes are TRBV12-5 and TRBJ1-2; D remains unclear. Deletions cut 1 base from V and 4 bases from J, with 22 bases between. CDR3 length equals 18 residues. Per the germline V gene, CDR1 is LGHNT and CDR2 is FRNRAP. CDR3 amino acids: CASGLDLPIHSNTYGYTF. The CDR3 nucleotides read TGTGCTAGTGGTTTGGATTTACCGATCCACTCGAATACCTATGGCTACACCTTC.

V gene TRBV9 combines with J gene TRBJ2-5, with D possibly matching TRBD2 (5 bases). In germline, CDR1 is SGDLS, CDR2 YYNGEE. The CDR3 loop spans 16 amino acids. V lost 3 bases to trimming and J lost 5 bases, with 20 bases between them. The chain's CDR3 is CASSAPGRVRGETQYF. CDR3 in DNA: TGTGCCAGCAGCGCCCCTGGTAGGGTGAGAGGGGAGACCCAGTACTTC.

This sequence joins TRBV7-3 and TRBJ2-3; D perhaps matches TRBD2 (7 bases). From germline, CDR1 is SGHTA and CDR2 FQGTGA. The CDR3 length is 16 residues. Trimming pared 3 bases from V and 3 bases from J, leaving 16 bases between. Here the CDR3 reads CASSLIGGAATDTQYF. DNA for the CDR3: TGTGCCAGCAGCTTGATTGGGGGGGCCGCGACAGATACGCAGTATTTT.

The chain employs TRBV10-3 and TRBJ1-1; D is possibly TRBD1 (5 bases). Germline CDR1 ENHRY, CDR2 SYGVKD. V was pared by 9 bases and J by 3 bases, with 11 bases between. The length of the CDR3 is 12 residues. The CDR3 region is CAMRGGHTEAFF. The CDR3 DNA reads as TGTGCCATGCGGGGGGGACACACTGAAGCTTTCTTT.

CDR3 DNA sequence: TGCGCCAGCAGCTTGGGAGGGACTAGCGTCCTCTATACGCAGTATTTT. It encodes CASSLGGTSVLYTQYF. The rearrangement links TRBV5-1 to TRBJ2-3, with 10 bases identical to TRBD2. V lost 0 bases, J lost 7 bases, and 8 bases stayed unmatched. The CDR3 runs to 16 residues. Per the germline V gene, CDR1 is SGHRS and CDR2 is YFSETQ.

This chain uses TRBV7-2 with TRBJ1-3, with 7 bases matching TRBD1. CDR3 length: 16 amino acids. The junction had 6 bases not matched to a gene; V was cut back by 4 bases and J by 0 bases. Per germline, CDR1 SGHTA and CDR2 FQGNSA. CDR3 bases: TGTGCCAGCAGCTCCGGGACAGTTAACTCTGGAAACACCATATATTTT. Translated, it gives CASSSGTVNSGNTIYF.

The gene calls are TRBV11-2 and TRBJ2-1; 8 positions match TRBD2. The trim removed 5 bases at V and 8 bases at J, leaving 14 bases unmatched. Per the germline V gene, CDR1 is SGHAT and CDR2 is FQNNGV. The CDR3 is 16 residues long. CDR3 sequence (DNA): TGTGCCAGCAGCCCCGGGGCGGGGGGTCCAGGTGATGAGCAGTTCTTC. Residues: CASSPGAGGPGDEQFF.

The sample holds one count of this clone. V usage is TRBV5-8 and J usage is TRBJ1-5; D may be TRBD1 (5 bases). The germline V and J ends were trimmed by 0 bases and 0 bases, with 13 bases remaining between them. CDR1 is SGHTS and CDR2 is YDEGEE in the germline V gene. The CDR3 loop spans 17 amino acids. For the CDR3, the DNA is TGTGCCAGCAGCTTGGTGGCAGGGTCCCATAGCAATCAGCCCCAGCATTTT. Translating it yields CASSLVAGSHSNQPQHF.